This TCR beta chain is drawn from a study of T-cell reconstitution after alpha-beta-depleted transplantation in children (dated by TCRdb to the mid-2010s). Some background on the complete study: Using TCR repertoire profiling, the study followed T-cell immune reconstitution in a quantitative way in children after TCRalphabeta/CD19-depleted allogeneic hematopoietic cell transplantation. Results and caveats for the whole study, not just this receptor: Hyperexpanded clone frequencies declined over subsequent months; after one year, T-cell counts and TCRbeta diversity were mostly attributed to newly produced T cells. The apparently early recovery of alphabetaT-cell counts about two months after transplant reportedly depended on only several hundred rapidly expanded clones that came from non-depleted graft cells. The high TCRbeta diversity at day 60 in some patients was ascribed to recipient T cells and intrathymic progenitors that had survived conditioning.

Interpreted using the paper, the treatment or condition label stands for: allogeneic hematopoietic cell transplantation with graft depleted of TCRalphabeta T cells and CD19 B cells. The transplant recipients were children given TCRalphabeta/CD19-depleted allogeneic hematopoietic cell grafts. The library was built by means of PCR. Sequencing was performed on an Illumina HiSeq 2500. Molecular barcoding was employed in the preparation of TCR libraries, with unique molecular identifiers being used to normalize TCRbeta repertoire quantification. TCRdb handled the public reads itself, with Q25 trimming in fastp and clone calling in MiXCR, and kept productive beta chains. Every distinct CDR3 protein forms one entry, paired with its most common genes and DNA. Within this sample are around 670,000 distinct CDR3 sequences, with about 12% of them counted one time only. Jointly, the top ten make up roughly 0.84% of the sample.

This clonotype has at least ten counts. Its antigen remains undetermined. No base quality values were provided; no much bigger clone lies one nucleotide off. Trimming costs V 5 bases and J 6 bases, and their ends lie 7 bases apart. The germline V gene encodes CDR1 SGHVS and CDR2 FNYEAQ. Spanning cysteine to phenylalanine, the CDR3 consists of 12 amino acids. Just the 36-base CDR3 DNA is kept, in frame starting at base 1. The material sequenced was PBMCs, taken before TCRalphabeta/CD19-depleted stem cell transplant. The receptor comes from a girl aged 2-10 years with congenital amegakaryocytic thrombocytopenia, due to receive a stem cell transplant. This chain is built from TRBV7-6 and TRBJ2-2, with the D gene not confidently named. The CDR3 region has the sequence CASSTISGELFF. The nucleotide sequence reads as follows: TGTGCCAGCAGCACAATTTCCGGGGAGCTGTTTTTT.